This T cell receptor beta chain was identified during a study of chemoradiotherapy in HPV16-positive cancers. The sample holds a few counts of this clone. Its antigen remains unknown. Generated by immunoSEQ multiplex PCR, the TCRdb table keeps only in-frame clones and is missing some. The data show around 30,000 clones, 92% seen once. Study-level findings and limits: Functional assays defining HPV-specific T cells used only two HPV16-positive patients. During treatment, candidate HPV-specific clones and E7-related motifs expanded in tumor.

The CDR3 has 13 amino acids. Germline V gene data show CDR1 as WNHNN and CDR2 as SYGVQD (reference sequence). Trimming removed 4 bases from V and 6 bases from J; junction bases left unmatched: 4. The V gene is TRBV10-1, the J gene TRBJ2-7, with TRBD1 matching 9 bases. This clonotype originated in a human donor with HPV-associated anogenital cancer. The sample in question was blood, obtained from a patient who underwent chemoradiotherapy. Here the CDR3 reads CASSADRGSEQYF. The CDR3 nucleotides read TGCGCCAGCAGTGCGGACAGGGGATCCGAGCAGTACTTC.